Reported below is one TCR beta chain. Only in-frame clones appear in the TCRdb table, and some are missing; sequencing was by immunoSEQ multiplex PCR. The sample lists fewer than 350,000 clones; 88% were seen once. The entry originates in a study of blood T cell repertoires in COVID-19. Patients of the Seattle cohort, enrolled during active infection, were followed longitudinally. The CDR3 sequence is 18 residues long. Per germline, CDR1 MNHEY and CDR2 SMNVEV (reference sequence). Unmatched junction bases numbered 17, after V lost 10 bases and J lost 2 bases. This TCR came from a woman aged 30 to 39 with COVID-19, enrolled during active disease. The rearrangement joins TRBV27 to TRBJ1-6; 7 nucleotides line up with TRBD1. The sample comprised peripheral blood. CDR3 coding DNA: TGTGCCACCCGCCTCAGTCCCCGGGACAGAGCCTATAATTCACCCCTCCACTTT. This sequence encodes CATRLSPRDRAYNSPLHF.